The rows below give T cell receptor beta chains drawn from one sample of a study of shared clonotypes between healthy human individuals. Sequenced by immunoSEQ multiplex PCR; TCRdb stores in-frame clones only, minus some. The sample has millions of clones, 95% seen once. The sequenced material came from naive CD4+ T cells sorted from blood. Receptors were obtained from a man between 18 and 29 years old in good health. Both conserved end residues are part of each CDR3. A D gene is named only where the DNA matches it firmly. The listing skips clone size in some rows; elsewhere it reads once, few, many or a size class.

d_call j_call clone_size v_call cdr3_nt cdr3_aa
- TRBJ2-1 - TRBV18 TGTGCCAGCTCACCCAATTGGGGAATCTACAATGAGCAGTTCTTC CASSPNWGIYNEQFF
- TRBJ2-5 - TRBV5-1 TGCGCCAGCAGGCTGGCGGAGGCTCGCCAAGAGACCCAGTACTTC CASRLAEARQETQYF
- TRBJ2-7 - TRBV10-3 TGTGCCATCAGTGAGAGTAAGGAGGGCTCCTACGAGCAGTACTTC CAISESKEGSYEQYF
- TRBJ1-2 - TRBV9 TGTGCCAGCAACCTAAAAAGGACAGTCTATGGCTACACCTTC CASNLKRTVYGYTF
- TRBJ1-2 once TRBV21-1 TGTGCCAGCCTAACAGGGGTGGGCTACACCTTC CASLTGVGYTF
- TRBJ2-5 - TRBV19 TGTGCCAGTAGTATAGGGGAAGGAGGGGGAACCCAGTACTTC CASSIGEGGGTQYF
TRBD2 TRBJ2-7 - TRBV28 TGTGCCAGCAGTACCCCGACTAGCGGGGGGGCGTACGAGCAGTACTTC CASSTPTSGGAYEQYF
TRBD1 TRBJ1-2 - TRBV5-1 TGCGCCAGCAGCTCGGCGGGACAGGGTTTCTATGGCTACACCTTC CASSSAGQGFYGYTF
- TRBJ1-2 - TRBV19 TGTGCCAGTAGTATCCCCGAGACAGGCTTCTATGGCTACACCTTC CASSIPETGFYGYTF
- TRBJ2-7 - TRBV9 TGTGCCAGCAGCGTAGCTCTAGATGGGAGTGGGGGGTCGCAACTCTACGAGCAGTACTTC CASSVALDGSGGSQLYEQYF
TRBD2 TRBJ2-7 - TRBV13 TGTGCCAGCAGCTCACGGACTAGCGGCTCCTCCTACGAGCAGTACTTC CASSSRTSGSSYEQYF
- TRBJ2-2 - TRBV18 TGTGCCAGCTCACCACCGGGTTCGGTCACCGGGGAGCTGTTTTTT CASSPPGSVTGELFF
- TRBJ2-3 - TRBV7-9 TGTGCCAGCAGCTTATCCAGCGGCACAGATACGCAGTATTTT CASSLSSGTDTQYF
TRBD2 TRBJ2-3 once TRBV10-1 TGCGCCAGCAGTGAGGGCGGGAGACCAGATACGCAGTATTTT CASSEGGRPDTQYF
TRBD1 TRBJ1-5 - TRBV30 TGTGCCTGGAGCGAGGACAGGCTCGTGCCCCAGCATTTT CAWSEDRLVPQHF
- TRBJ2-1 - TRBV10-1 TGCGCCAGCATGCCCCCGGGACTGGTATGCAATGAGCAGTTCTTC CASMPPGLVCNEQFF
- TRBJ1-6 - TRBV11-2 TGTGCCAGCAGCTTAGATAGGCGGGTTTGGAATTCACCCCTCCACTTT CASSLDRRVWNSPLHF
- TRBJ1-3 - TRBV11-2 TGTGCCAGCAGCGGGTCTTACCTGTTGGGAAACACCATATATTTT CASSGSYLLGNTIYF
TRBD1 TRBJ1-2 - TRBV19 TGTGCCAGTAGTATAAGTGACAGGGACTATGGCTACACCTTC CASSISDRDYGYTF
- TRBJ1-1 - TRBV6-5 TGTGCCAGCAGTTACCAGGGCAGGAACACTGAAGCTTTCTTT CASSYQGRNTEAFF
- TRBJ2-7 - TRBV30 TGTGCCTGGAGTCCCCACGGATTTTACGAGCAGTACTTC CAWSPHGFYEQYF
TRBD2 TRBJ2-5 - TRBV2 TGTGCCAGCAGTGTAAGCGGGAGTAAAGAGACCCAGTACTTC CASSVSGSKETQYF
- TRBJ1-5 - TRBV28 TGTGCCAGCAGTCTCCTAGATCAGCCCCAGCATTTT CASSLLDQPQHF
TRBD2 TRBJ2-1 - TRBV2 TGTGCCAGCAGTGGGGCTAGCGGGAGGGGCGAGCAGTTCTTC CASSGASGRGEQFF
- TRBJ2-3 - TRBV28 TGTGCCAGCAGTACCTTCGGGGGTTCTAGCACAGATACGCAGTATTTT CASSTFGGSSTDTQYF
TRBD1 TRBJ2-1 - TRBV29-1 TGCAGCGTCATGACAGGGAAGAGGACAAGTGAGCAGTTCTTC CSVMTGKRTSEQFF
TRBD2 TRBJ2-1 - TRBV7-3 TGTGCCAGCAAGAGTGCGGGGGGGTCCCATGAGCAGTTCTTC CASKSAGGSHEQFF
- TRBJ1-6 - TRBV10-3 TGTGCCACCAGGTCGGGGAGTGAGGTGGAGAATTCACCCCTCCACTTT CATRSGSEVENSPLHF
- TRBJ2-7 - TRBV5-1 TGCGCCAGCAGCTTGGGACAGGTGGCCCCCTACGAGCAGTACTTC CASSLGQVAPYEQYF